This T cell receptor beta chain is from a study of shared clonotypes between healthy human individuals. Looking at the study overall: Per-donor plates numbered three CD4 naive, three CD4 memory, two CD8 naive and one CD8 memory.

The V end lost 2 bases, the J end lost 7 bases, and 9 bases lay between the germline ends. The CDR3 runs to 13 residues. Per germline, CDR1 MDHEN and CDR2 SYDVKM. Study-level points and caveats: Sharing of clonotypes among donors was expected to vary with sequencing depth.

Measured with immunoSEQ multiplex PCR; TCRdb has only the in-frame clones, and not every one. The table has over a million clones, roughly 97% seen once; the top ten hold approximately 1%. About this clone: Antigen unknown.

The clonotype was recovered from a man aged 30-40 years in good health. Sequencing used naive CD4+ T cells sorted from blood. Documented subset: CD45RA+ positively selected. The genes are TRBV28 and TRBJ2-1; no reliable D call. The CDR3 is CASSLIVLNEQFF. The CDR3 coding sequence is TGTGCCAGCAGTTTAATAGTACTGAATGAGCAGTTCTTC.